Sequencing of this TCR beta chain was carried out in a study of cytomegalovirus exposure and HLA in healthy donors. Study findings and constraints: More clonal expansion characterized HLA-associated TCR beta chains than equally common others in a later analysis. Indistinguishability led to the exclusion of some V segments, TRBV6-2 and TRBV6-3 included. Researchers counted roughly 160 TCR beta chains as cytomegalovirus-associated.

A remark on this clone: Its antigen is unidentified.

Germline CDR1 and CDR2: PRHDT and FYEKMQ (reference sequence). The CDR3 is 17 residues long. V was shortened by 5 bases and J by 6 bases, with 26 bases between the two germline ends. In the PCR, 60 Vbeta and 13 Jbeta primers were used. As processed by the authors: In a later analysis, tens of millions of unique TCR beta chains included roughly 11 million shared by two or more donors. The table came from immunoSEQ multiplex PCR; TCRdb's copy has only in-frame clones and leaves some out. The DNA was the basis for D and trimming; V, J and clone size are from that table. The table includes about 200,000 clones, 81% detected once.

The sequence derives from a man aged 35 to 55 in good health and CMV-seropositive. This sequence joins TRBV13 and TRBJ2-7, with TRBD1 as a possible D gene (6 bases). The source material was PBMCs. The CDR3 nucleotides read TGTGCCAGCAGCCCCAAGTACATGACCCGGGACATTTCCGAGCAGTACTTC. It specifies CASSPKYMTRDISEQYF.